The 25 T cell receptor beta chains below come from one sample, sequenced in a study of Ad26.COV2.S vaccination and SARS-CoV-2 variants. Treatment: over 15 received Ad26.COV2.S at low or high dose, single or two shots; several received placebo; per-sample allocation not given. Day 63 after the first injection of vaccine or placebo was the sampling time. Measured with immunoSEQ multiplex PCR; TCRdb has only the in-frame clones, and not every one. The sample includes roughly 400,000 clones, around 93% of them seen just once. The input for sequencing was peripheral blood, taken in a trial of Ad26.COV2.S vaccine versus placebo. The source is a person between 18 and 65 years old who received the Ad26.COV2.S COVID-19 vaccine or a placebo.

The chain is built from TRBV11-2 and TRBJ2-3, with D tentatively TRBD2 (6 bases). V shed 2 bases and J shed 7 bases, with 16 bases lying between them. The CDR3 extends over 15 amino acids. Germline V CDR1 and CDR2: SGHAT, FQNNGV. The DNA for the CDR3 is TGTGCCAGCAGCTTAACGGGAGCAAACTCTTATACGCAGTATTTT. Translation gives CASSLTGANSYTQYF. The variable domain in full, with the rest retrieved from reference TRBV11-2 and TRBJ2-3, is EAGVAQSPRYKIIEKRQSVAFWCNPISGHATLYWYQQILGQGPKLLIQFQNNGVVDDSQLPKDRFSAERLKGVDSTLKIQPAKLEDSAVYLCASSLTGANSYTQYFGPGTRLTVL.

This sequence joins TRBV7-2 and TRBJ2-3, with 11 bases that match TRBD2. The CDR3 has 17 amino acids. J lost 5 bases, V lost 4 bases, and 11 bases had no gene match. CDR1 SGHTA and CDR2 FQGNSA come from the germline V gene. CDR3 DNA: TGTGCCAGCAGCTCCCTGTCTAGCGGGGGGCTGGGAGATACGCAGTATTTT. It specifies CASSSLSSGGLGDTQYF.

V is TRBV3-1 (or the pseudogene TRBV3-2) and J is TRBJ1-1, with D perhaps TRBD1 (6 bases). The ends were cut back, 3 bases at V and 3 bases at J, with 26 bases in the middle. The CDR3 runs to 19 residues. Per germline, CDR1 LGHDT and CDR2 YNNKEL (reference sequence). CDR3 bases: TGTGCCAGCAGCCATAATCCCGGGACACACCTTAGGTTGGACACTGAAGCTTTCTTT. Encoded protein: CASSHNPGTHLRLDTEAFF.

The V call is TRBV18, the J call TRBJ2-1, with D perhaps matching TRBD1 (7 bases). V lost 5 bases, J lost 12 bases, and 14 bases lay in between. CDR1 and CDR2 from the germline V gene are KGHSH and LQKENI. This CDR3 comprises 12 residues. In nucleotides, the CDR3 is TGTGCCAGCTCAGAGACAGGGACTGGGCAGTTCTTC. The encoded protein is CASSETGTGQFF.

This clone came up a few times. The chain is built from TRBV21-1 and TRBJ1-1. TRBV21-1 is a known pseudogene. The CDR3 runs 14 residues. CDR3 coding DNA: TGTGCCAGCAGCAAAGTAGGTGTGAACACTGAAGCTTTCTTT. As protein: CASSKVGVNTEAFF.

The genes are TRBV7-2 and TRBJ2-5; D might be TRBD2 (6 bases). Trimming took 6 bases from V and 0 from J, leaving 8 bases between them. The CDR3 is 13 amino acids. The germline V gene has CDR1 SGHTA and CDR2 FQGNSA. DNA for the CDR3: TGTGCCAGCAGATGGACTAACCAAGAGACCCAGTACTTC. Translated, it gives CASRWTNQETQYF.

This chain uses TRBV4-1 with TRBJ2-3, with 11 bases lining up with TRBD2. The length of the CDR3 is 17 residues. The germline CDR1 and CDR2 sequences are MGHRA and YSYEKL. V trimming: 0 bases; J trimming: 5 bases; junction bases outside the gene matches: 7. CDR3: CASSQEITSGGLDTQYF. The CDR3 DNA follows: TGCGCCAGCAGCCAAGAGATAACTAGCGGGGGACTAGATACGCAGTATTTT.

The CDR3 DNA follows: TGTGCCAGCAGTTTAAGGGCAGGGGACGGCTACACCTTC. Its translation is CASSLRAGDGYTF. The genes are TRBV27 and TRBJ1-2; a possible D gene is TRBD1 (6 bases). CDR3 length: 13 residues. Trimming shortened V by 2 bases and J by 8 bases, and 12 bases separated the two germline ends. The germline CDR1 and CDR2 sequences are MNHEY and SMNVEV (reference sequence).

CDR3 sequence reads: CATAGGPGNEQFF. CDR3 DNA sequence: TGTGCCACCGCCGGGGGGCCCGGCAATGAGCAGTTCTTC. V gene TRBV24-1 combines with J gene TRBJ2-1; D perhaps matches TRBD2 (7 bases). V lost 9 bases, J lost 6 bases, and 14 bases lay in between. Germline V gene sequence: CDR1 KGHDR, CDR2 SFDVKD. The CDR3 contains 13 residues.

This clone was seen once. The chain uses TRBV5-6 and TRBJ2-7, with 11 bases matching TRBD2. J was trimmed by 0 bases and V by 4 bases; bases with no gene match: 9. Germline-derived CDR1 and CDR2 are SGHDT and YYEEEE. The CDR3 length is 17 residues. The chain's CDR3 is CASSRLAGNIRSYEQYF. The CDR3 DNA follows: TGTGCCAGCAGCCGACTAGCGGGGAATATCCGCTCCTACGAGCAGTACTTC.

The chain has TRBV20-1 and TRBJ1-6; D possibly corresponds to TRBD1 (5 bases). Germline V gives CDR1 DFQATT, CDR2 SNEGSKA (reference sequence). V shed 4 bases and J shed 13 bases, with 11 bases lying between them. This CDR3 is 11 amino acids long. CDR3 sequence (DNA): TGCAGTGCTAAGGACAAATTTCCCCTCCACTTT. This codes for CSAKDKFPLHF.

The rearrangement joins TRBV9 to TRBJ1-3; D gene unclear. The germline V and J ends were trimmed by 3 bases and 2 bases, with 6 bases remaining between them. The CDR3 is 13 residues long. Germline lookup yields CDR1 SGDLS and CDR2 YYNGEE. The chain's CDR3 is CASSGPPGNTIYF. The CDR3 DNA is TGTGCCAGCAGCGGACCCCCTGGAAACACCATATATTTT.

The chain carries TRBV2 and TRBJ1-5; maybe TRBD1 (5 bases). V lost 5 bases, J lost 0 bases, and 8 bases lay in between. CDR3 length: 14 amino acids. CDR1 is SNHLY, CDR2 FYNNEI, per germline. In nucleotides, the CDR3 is TGTGCCAGCAGTCGCGACAGTAGCAATCAGCCCCAGCATTTT. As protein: CASSRDSSNQPQHF.

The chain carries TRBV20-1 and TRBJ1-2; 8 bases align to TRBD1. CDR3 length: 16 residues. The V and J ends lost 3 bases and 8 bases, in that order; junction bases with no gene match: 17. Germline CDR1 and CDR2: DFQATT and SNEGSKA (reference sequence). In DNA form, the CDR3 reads TGCAGTGCTAGTTCCTCCGGGACAGGACTCGCCGGGGGCTACACCTTC. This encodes CSASSSGTGLAGGYTF.

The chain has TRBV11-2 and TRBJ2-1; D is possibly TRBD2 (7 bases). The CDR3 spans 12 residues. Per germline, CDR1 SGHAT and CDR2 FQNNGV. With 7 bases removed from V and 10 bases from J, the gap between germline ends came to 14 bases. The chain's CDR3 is CASMARGGEQFF. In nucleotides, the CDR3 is TGTGCCAGCATGGCGAGGGGGGGAGAGCAGTTCTTC.

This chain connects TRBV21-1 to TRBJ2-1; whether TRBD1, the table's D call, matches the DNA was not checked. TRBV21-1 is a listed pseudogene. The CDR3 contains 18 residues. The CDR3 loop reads CASSIRLRGTGPHNEQFF. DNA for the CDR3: TGTGCCAGCAGCATTCGCCTCCGAGGGACAGGGCCTCACAATGAGCAGTTCTTC.

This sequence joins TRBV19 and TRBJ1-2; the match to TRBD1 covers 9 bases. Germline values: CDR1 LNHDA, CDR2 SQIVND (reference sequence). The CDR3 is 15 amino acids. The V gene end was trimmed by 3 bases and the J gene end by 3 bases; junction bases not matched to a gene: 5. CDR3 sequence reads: CASSMGQGWYYGYTF. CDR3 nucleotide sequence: TGTGCCAGTAGTATGGGACAGGGTTGGTACTATGGCTACACCTTC.

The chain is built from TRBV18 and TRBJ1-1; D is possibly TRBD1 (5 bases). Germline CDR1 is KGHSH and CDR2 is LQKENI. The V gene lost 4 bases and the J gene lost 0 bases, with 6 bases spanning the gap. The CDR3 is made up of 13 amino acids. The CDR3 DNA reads TGTGCCAGCTCACAGGGGATGAACACTGAAGCTTTCTTT. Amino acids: CASSQGMNTEAFF.

This chain's CDR3 is CASSYVRGNTGELFF. DNA of the CDR3: TGTGCCAGCAGTTACGTCCGTGGGAACACCGGGGAGCTGTTTTTT. V gene TRBV6-6 combines with J gene TRBJ2-2; no reliable D call. The germline CDR1 and CDR2 sequences are MNHNY and SVGAGI (reference sequence). V lost 2 bases to trimming and J lost 1 base, with 8 bases between them. The CDR3 contains 15 residues.

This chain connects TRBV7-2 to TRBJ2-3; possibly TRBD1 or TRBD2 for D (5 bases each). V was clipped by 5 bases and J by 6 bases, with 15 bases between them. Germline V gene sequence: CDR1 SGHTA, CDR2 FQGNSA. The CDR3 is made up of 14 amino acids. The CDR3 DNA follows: TGTGCCAGCAGCGCCGTTAGGGGCGGGGATACGCAGTATTTT. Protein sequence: CASSAVRGGDTQYF.

CDR3 in amino acids: CASNEGQLSYEQYF. CDR3 in DNA: TGCGCCAGCAACGAGGGACAGCTCTCCTACGAGCAGTACTTC. This chain uses TRBV5-1 with TRBJ2-7; 7 bases fit TRBD1. Trimming cost V 6 bases and J 0 bases; bases outside gene matches: 6. This CDR3 contains 14 residues. Germline V gene data show CDR1 as SGHRS and CDR2 as YFSETQ.

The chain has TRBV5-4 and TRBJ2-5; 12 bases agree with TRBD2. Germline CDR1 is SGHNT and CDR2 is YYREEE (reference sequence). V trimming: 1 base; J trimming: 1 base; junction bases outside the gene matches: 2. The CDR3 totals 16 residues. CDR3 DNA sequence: TGTGCCAGCAGCTTGCTAGCGGGGGGGTCCCAAGAGACCCAGTACTTC. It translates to CASSLLAGGSQETQYF.

The CDR3 reads CASSQEVVRGHSGANVLTF. CDR3 sequence (DNA): TGCGCCAGCAGCCAAGAAGTTGTCAGGGGGCACTCTGGGGCCAACGTCCTGACTTTC. V is TRBV4-3 and J is TRBJ2-6, with TRBD1 identical over 8 bases. This CDR3 is built from 19 residues. J lost 0 bases, V lost 0 bases, and 7 bases had no gene match. The germline V gene has CDR1 LGHNA and CDR2 YSLEER.

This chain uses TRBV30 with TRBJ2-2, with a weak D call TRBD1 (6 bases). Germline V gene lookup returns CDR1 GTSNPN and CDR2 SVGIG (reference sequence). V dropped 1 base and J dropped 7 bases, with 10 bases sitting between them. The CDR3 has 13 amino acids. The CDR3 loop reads CAWSDTGRGELFF. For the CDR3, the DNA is TGTGCCTGGAGTGATACAGGGCGCGGGGAGCTGTTTTTT.

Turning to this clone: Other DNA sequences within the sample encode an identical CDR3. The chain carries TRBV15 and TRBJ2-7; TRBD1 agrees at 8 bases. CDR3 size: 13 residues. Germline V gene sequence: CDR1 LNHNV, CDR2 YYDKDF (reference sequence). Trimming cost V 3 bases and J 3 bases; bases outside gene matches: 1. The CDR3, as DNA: TGTGCCACCAGCAGGGACAGGGACTACGAGCAGTACTTC. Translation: CATSRDRDYEQYF.